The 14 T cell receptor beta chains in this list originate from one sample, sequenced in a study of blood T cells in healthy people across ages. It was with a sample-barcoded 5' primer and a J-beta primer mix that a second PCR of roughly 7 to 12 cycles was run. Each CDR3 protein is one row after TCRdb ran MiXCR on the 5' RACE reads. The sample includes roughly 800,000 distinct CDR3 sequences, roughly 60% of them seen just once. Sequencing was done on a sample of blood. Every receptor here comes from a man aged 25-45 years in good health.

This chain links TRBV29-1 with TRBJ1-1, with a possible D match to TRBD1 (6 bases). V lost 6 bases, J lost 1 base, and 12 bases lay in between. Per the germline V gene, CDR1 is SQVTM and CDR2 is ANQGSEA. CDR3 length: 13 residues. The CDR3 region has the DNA TGCAGCGTGACAGGTCGAGAGAACACTGAAGCTTTCTTT. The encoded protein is CSVTGRENTEAFF.

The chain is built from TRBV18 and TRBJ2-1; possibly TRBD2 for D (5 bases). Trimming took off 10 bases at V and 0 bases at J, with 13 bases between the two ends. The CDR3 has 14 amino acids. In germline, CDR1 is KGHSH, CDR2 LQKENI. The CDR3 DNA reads TGTGCCACCATACTAGAGAGCTCCTACAATGAGCAGTTCTTC. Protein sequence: CATILESSYNEQFF.

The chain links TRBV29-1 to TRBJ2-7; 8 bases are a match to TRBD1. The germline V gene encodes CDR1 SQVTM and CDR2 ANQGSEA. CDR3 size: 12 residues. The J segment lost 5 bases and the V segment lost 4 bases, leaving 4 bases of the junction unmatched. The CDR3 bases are TGCAGCGTTGTCAGGGGGCGCAACGAGCAGTACTTC. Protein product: CSVVRGRNEQYF.

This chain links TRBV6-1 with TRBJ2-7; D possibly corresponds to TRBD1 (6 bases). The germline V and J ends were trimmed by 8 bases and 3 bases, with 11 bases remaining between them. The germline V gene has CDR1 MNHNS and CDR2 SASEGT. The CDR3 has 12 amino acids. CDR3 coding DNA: TGTGCCAGCCTCAGCAGGGGCTACGAGCAGTACTTC. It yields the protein CASLSRGYEQYF.

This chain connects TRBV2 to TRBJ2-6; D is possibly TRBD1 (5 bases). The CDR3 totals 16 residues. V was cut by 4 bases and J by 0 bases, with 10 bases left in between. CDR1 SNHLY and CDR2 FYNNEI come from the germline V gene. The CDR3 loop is CASSASRGSGANVLTF. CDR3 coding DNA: TGTGCCAGCAGTGCAAGTAGGGGCTCTGGGGCCAACGTCCTGACTTTC.

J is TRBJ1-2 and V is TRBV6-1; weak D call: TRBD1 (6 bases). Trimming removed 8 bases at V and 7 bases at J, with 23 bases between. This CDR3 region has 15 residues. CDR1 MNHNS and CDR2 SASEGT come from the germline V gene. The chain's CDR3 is CASRGRQGGLGGYTF. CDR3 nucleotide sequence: TGTGCCAGCCGGGGGCGGCAGGGAGGTCTGGGTGGCTACACCTTC.

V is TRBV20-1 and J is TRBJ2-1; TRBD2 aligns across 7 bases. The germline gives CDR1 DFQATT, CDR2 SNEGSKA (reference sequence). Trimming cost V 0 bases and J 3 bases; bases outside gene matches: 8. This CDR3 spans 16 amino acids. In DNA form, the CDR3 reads TGCAGTGCTAGAGATACACGACTAGCAATCTACAATGAGCAGTTCTTC. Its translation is CSARDTRLAIYNEQFF.

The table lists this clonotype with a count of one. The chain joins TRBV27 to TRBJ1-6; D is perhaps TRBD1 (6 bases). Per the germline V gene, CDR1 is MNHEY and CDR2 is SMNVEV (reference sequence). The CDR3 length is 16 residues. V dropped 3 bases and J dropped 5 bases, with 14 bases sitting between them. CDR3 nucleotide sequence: TGTGCCAGCAGTTTTTTGGGGGCGCGAAATAATTCACCCCTCCACTTT. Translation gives CASSFLGARNNSPLHF.

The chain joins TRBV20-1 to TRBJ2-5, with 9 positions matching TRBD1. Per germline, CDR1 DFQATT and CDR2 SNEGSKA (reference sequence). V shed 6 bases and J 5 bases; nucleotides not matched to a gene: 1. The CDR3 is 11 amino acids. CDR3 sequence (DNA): TGCAGTGCGGGGACAGGGGAGACCCAGTACTTC. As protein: CSAGTGETQYF.

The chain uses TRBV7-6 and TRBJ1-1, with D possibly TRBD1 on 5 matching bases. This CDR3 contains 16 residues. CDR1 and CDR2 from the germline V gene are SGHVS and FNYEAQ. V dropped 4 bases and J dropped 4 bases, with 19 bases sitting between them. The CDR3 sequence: CASSSSPTGGGTEAFF. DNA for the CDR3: TGTGCCAGCAGCTCTAGTCCTACCGGCGGGGGCACTGAAGCTTTCTTT.

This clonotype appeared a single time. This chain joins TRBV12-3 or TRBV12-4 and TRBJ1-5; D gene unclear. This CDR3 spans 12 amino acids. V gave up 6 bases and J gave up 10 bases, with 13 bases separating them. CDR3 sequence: CASSRTDGPQHF. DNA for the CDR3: TGTGCCAGCAGCCGGACCGATGGTCCCCAGCATTTT.

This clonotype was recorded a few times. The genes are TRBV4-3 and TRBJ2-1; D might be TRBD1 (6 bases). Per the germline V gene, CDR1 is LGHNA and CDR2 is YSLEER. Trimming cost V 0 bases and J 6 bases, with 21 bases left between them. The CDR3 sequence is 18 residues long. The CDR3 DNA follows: TGCGCCAGCAGCCAAGACCCCTCGGACAGAATATTGGGCAATGAGCAGTTCTTC. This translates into CASSQDPSDRILGNEQFF.

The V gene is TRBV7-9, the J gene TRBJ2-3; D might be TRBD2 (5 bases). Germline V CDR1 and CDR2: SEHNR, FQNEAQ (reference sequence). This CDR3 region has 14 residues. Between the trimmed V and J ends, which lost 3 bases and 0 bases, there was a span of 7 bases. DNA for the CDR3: TGTGCCAGCAGCTTCGGGATAAGCACAGATACGCAGTATTTT. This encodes CASSFGISTDTQYF.

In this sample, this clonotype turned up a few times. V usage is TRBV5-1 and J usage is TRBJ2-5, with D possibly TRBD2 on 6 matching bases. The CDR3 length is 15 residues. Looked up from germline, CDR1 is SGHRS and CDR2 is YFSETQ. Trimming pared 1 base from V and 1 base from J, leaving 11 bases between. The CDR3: CASSLMAGLQETQYF. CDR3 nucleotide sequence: TGCGCCAGCAGCTTGATGGCGGGGCTCCAAGAGACCCAGTACTTC.